These 27 T cell receptor beta chains were sequenced from one sample in a study of T cells after yellow fever vaccination. Each CDR3 protein gets one entry after TCRdb re-called the 5' RACE reads with MiXCR. The data hold about 320,000 distinct CDR3 sequences, with over 3.5% observed a single time. Sequences were derived from PBMCs, sampled 15 days after the yellow fever booster vaccination. These receptor sequences come from a man between 18 and 35 years old who received the YFV17D yellow fever vaccine.

This clonotype has a count of ten or more. The chain uses TRBV25-1 and TRBJ1-5, with D possibly TRBD1 on 6 matching bases. CDR1 and CDR2 from the germline V gene are MGHDK and SYGVNS. The V gene lost 5 bases and the J gene lost 5 bases, with 28 bases spanning the gap. CDR3 length equals 19 residues. The CDR3 region has the DNA TGTGCCAGCAGTTTGGGGGGGAAAAGGGGGACACCCAGAGATCAGCCCCAGCATTTT. It specifies CASSLGGKRGTPRDQPQHF.

This clonotype was picked up many times. The chain joins TRBV6-2 or TRBV6-3 to TRBJ2-7, with TRBD1 matching 11 bases. Germline lookup yields CDR1 MNHEY and CDR2 SVGEGT. The CDR3 has 16 amino acids. The ends lost 6 bases at V and 2 bases at J; junction bases unmatched: 9. The CDR3: CASSRPGTGGTYEQYF. CDR3 DNA sequence: TGTGCCAGCAGCCGTCCCGGGACAGGGGGAACCTACGAGCAGTACTTC.

This clonotype was picked up a small number of times. This may come from a read error, since a much larger clone is one base off. This rearrangement joins TRBV20-1 to TRBJ1-6; no reliable D call. The germline gives CDR1 DFQATT, CDR2 SNEGSKA (reference sequence). V lost 2 bases to trimming and J lost 0 bases, with 5 bases between them. The CDR3 spans 14 residues. The CDR3 loop reads CSARQSSYNSPLHF. The CDR3 DNA reads as TGCAGTGCTAGACAGAGCTCCTATAATTCACCCCTCCACTTT.

A note on this clonotype: One end of the junction does not line up with germline, which may come from a read error. The genes are TRBV4-2 and TRBJ1-1, with unresolved D. The CDR3 has 14 amino acids. Germline V gene data show CDR1 as LGHNA and CDR2 as YNFKEQ. The CDR3 is CASSEESGRTEAFF. CDR3 sequence (DNA): TGTGCCAGCAGCGAAGAGTCCGGGAGGACTGAAGCTTTCTTT.

The gene calls are TRBV12-3 or TRBV12-4 and TRBJ2-1, with a tentative D call TRBD2 (5 bases). Trimming took off 3 bases at V and 6 bases at J, with 12 bases between the two ends. This CDR3 spans 14 amino acids. The CDR3 DNA sequence: TGTGCCAGCAGTTTGGAGTTAGGGAGCAATGAGCAGTTCTTC. Its translation is CASSLELGSNEQFF.

This clonotype was observed at least ten times. This chain connects TRBV10-3 to TRBJ2-4, with 7 bases lining up with TRBD1. Looked up from germline, CDR1 is ENHRY and CDR2 is SYGVKD. V gave up 9 bases and J gave up 2 bases; unmatched junction bases: 10. The CDR3 spans 15 residues. As DNA, the CDR3 is TGTGCCATTTCAGACCCGACAGGGACCAAAAACATTCAGTACTTC. Translating it yields CAISDPTGTKNIQYF.

This clonotype came up many times. The rearrangement joins TRBV6-6 to TRBJ1-5, with TRBD1 matching over 9 bases. Losses at the gene ends were 6 bases for V and 6 bases for J; bases not matched to a gene: 9. In germline, CDR1 is MNHNY, CDR2 SVGAGI (reference sequence). The CDR3 length is 15 residues. In DNA, the CDR3 is TGTGCCAGCAGCCCTACACAGGGGGCACGTCAGCCCCAGCATTTT. Protein: CASSPTQGARQPQHF.

This clonotype was detected many times. The chain combines TRBV5-1 with TRBJ2-1; 9 bases map to TRBD1. The CDR3 length is 16 residues. The V gene's germline CDR1 is SGHRS and CDR2 YFSETQ. The V segment lost 0 bases and the J segment 1 base; nucleotides outside the gene matches: 2. As DNA, the CDR3 is TGCGCCAGCAGCTTGGCCGGGACAGGGTCCTACAATGAGCAGTTCTTC. Translating gives CASSLAGTGSYNEQFF.

This clonotype was counted many times. The rearrangement joins TRBV7-2 to TRBJ2-5, with a possible D match to TRBD2 (5 bases). Germline CDR1 is SGHTA and CDR2 is FQGNSA. CDR3 length: 13 residues. V dropped 5 bases and J dropped 3 bases, with 10 bases sitting between them. CDR3 sequence reads: CASSRGTEETQYF. In nucleotides, the CDR3 is TGTGCCAGCAGCCGGGGAACGGAAGAGACCCAGTACTTC.

This clonotype appeared many times. One end of the junction fails to match germline, which may point to a read error. The rearrangement joins TRBV7-9 to TRBJ2-3, with D tentatively TRBD1 (5 bases). This CDR3 has 13 amino acids. Germline V CDR1 and CDR2: SEHNR, FQNEAQ (reference sequence). CDR3 residues: CACRVGVTDTQYF. The CDR3 region has the DNA TGTGCCTGCAGAGTAGGGGTGACAGATACGCAGTATTTT.

The table lists this clonotype with many counts. The rearrangement links TRBV20-1 to TRBJ1-5, with a possible D match to TRBD1 (6 bases). V lost 2 bases and J lost 9, with 14 bases in between. Germline lookup yields CDR1 DFQATT and CDR2 SNEGSKA (reference sequence). The CDR3 is 13 residues long. The CDR3 here is CSARPRQEVPQHF. The CDR3 DNA is TGCAGTGCTAGACCGCGACAGGAGGTGCCCCAGCATTTT.

This clonotype was observed at least ten times. This chain joins TRBV29-1 and TRBJ2-2, with a weak D call TRBD2 (5 bases). Germline V CDR1 and CDR2: SQVTM, ANQGSEA. Trimming took off 0 bases at V and 9 bases at J, with 14 bases between the two ends. CDR3 length equals 14 residues. CDR3 protein: CSVEDSSEGRELFF. CDR3 bases: TGCAGCGTTGAAGATAGTAGCGAGGGCAGGGAGCTGTTTTTT.

The chain carries TRBV29-1 and TRBJ2-1; the D gene is possibly TRBD1 (6 bases). This CDR3 contains 14 residues. Per the germline V gene, CDR1 is SQVTM and CDR2 is ANQGSEA. The V end lost 3 bases, the J end lost 4 bases, and 13 bases lay between the germline ends. The CDR3 DNA follows: TGCAGCGTTGAGACTCAGGGGACGTACAATGAGCAGTTCTTC. This codes for CSVETQGTYNEQFF.

This clonotype was observed at least ten times. The V and J genes are TRBV12-3 or TRBV12-4 and TRBJ2-5, with D possibly matching TRBD2 (6 bases). V was cut by 6 bases and J by 5 bases, with 16 bases left in between. The CDR3 has 14 residues. Here the CDR3 reads CASSERRGRETQYF. The DNA of the CDR3 is TGTGCCAGCAGCGAAAGGAGGGGACGGGAGACCCAGTACTTC.

There are many counts of this clonotype. This chain uses TRBV7-2 with TRBJ2-7; perhaps D is TRBD1 or TRBD2 (5 bases each). Germline CDR1 and CDR2: SGHTA and FQGNSA. Deletions cut 5 bases from V and 2 bases from J, with 16 bases between. This CDR3 is built from 15 residues. The CDR3 is CASSPGATDAYEQYV. CDR3 in DNA: TGTGCCAGCAGCCCCGGGGCGACAGATGCCTACGAGCAGTACGTC.

This clonotype has only a few counts. This chain links TRBV28 with TRBJ1-3; D uncertain. CDR1 and CDR2 (germline): MDHEN, SYDVKM. CDR3 length: 16 residues. V gave up 5 bases and J gave up 3 bases, with 17 bases separating them. CDR3 nucleotide sequence: TGTGCCAGCAGTCTACACCTCGTAGTTAATGGAAACACCATATATTTT. As protein: CASSLHLVVNGNTIYF.

In this sample, this clonotype turned up many times. The chain couples TRBV12-5 to TRBJ2-7; 7 nucleotides agree with TRBD2. Germline CDR1 is LGHNT and CDR2 is FRNRAP. The CDR3 sequence is 16 residues long. After removal of 3 bases from V and 0 bases from J, the junction contained 8 bases not matched to a gene. CDR3 nucleotide sequence: TGTGCTAGTGGTTTTACTAGCGCGGGTGACTCCTACGAGCAGTACTTC. This codes for CASGFTSAGDSYEQYF.

The chain has TRBV3-1 and TRBJ2-5; 8 bases are a match to TRBD2. The length of the CDR3 is 15 residues. Germline loops: CDR1 LGHDT, CDR2 YNNKEL (reference sequence). V lost 1 base to trimming and J lost 5 bases; unmatched junction nucleotides: 6. DNA for the CDR3: TGTGCCAGCAGCCAAGTATCCGCGGGGGGTGAGACCCAGTACTTC. Amino acid sequence: CASSQVSAGGETQYF.

There are a few counts of this clonotype. V and J are TRBV3-1 and TRBJ2-7; TRBD1 agrees at 8 bases. The germline V gene has CDR1 LGHDT and CDR2 YNNKEL (reference sequence). The V and J ends lost 2 bases and 5 bases, in that order; junction bases with no gene match: 11. The CDR3 is made up of 16 amino acids. The CDR3 loop is CASSQSEGTGGDEQYV. CDR3 nucleotides: TGTGCCAGCAGCCAATCTGAGGGGACAGGCGGGGACGAGCAGTACGTC.

This clonotype was recorded at least ten times. The V call is TRBV4-1, the J call TRBJ2-4; D might be TRBD2 (5 bases). The germline gives CDR1 MGHRA, CDR2 YSYEKL. The CDR3 length is 19 residues. With 0 bases removed from V and 1 base from J, the gap between germline ends came to 19 bases. DNA of the CDR3: TGCGCCAGCAGCCAAGATGGAGGCCGGGGTTCGGGGGCCAAAAACATTCAGTACTTC. It is translated as CASSQDGGRGSGAKNIQYF.

This clonotype was observed at least ten times. The V and J genes are TRBV6-2 or TRBV6-3 and TRBJ1-2; D possibly corresponds to TRBD1 (5 bases). The CDR3 length is 13 residues. V was shortened by 2 bases and J by 5 bases, with 9 bases between the two germline ends. Per the germline V gene, CDR1 is MNHEY and CDR2 is SVGEGT. As DNA, the CDR3 is TGTGCCAGCAGTTACCGTCCAGGGTATGGCTACACCTTC. This gives the protein CASSYRPGYGYTF.

This rearrangement joins TRBV7-9 to TRBJ2-3; TRBD1 is a possible D gene (5 bases). Germline V gives CDR1 SEHNR, CDR2 FQNEAQ (reference sequence). The CDR3 runs 14 residues. V was pared by 5 bases and J by 4 bases, with 13 bases between. Written as DNA, the CDR3 is TGTGCCAGCAGCCACACAACAGGTTCAGATACGCAGTATTTT. Its protein is CASSHTTGSDTQYF.

This clonotype was detected many times. The J gene is TRBJ2-5, the V gene TRBV7-8; no clear D gene. Germline CDR1 is SGHVS and CDR2 is FQNEAQ. This CDR3 has 14 amino acids. Trimming took off 3 bases at V and 1 base at J, with 9 bases between the two ends. CDR3 protein: CASSFNRAQETQYF. CDR3 DNA sequence: TGTGCCAGCAGCTTCAACAGAGCCCAAGAGACCCAGTACTTC.

The chain is built from TRBV4-2 and TRBJ2-7; possible D gene TRBD1, 6 bases. This CDR3 comprises 17 residues. Per the germline V gene, CDR1 is LGHNA and CDR2 is YNFKEQ. V was clipped by 1 base and J by 0 bases, with 16 bases between them. CDR3 in amino acids: CASSQGPTGRGSYEQYF. In DNA, the CDR3 is TGTGCCAGCAGCCAAGGTCCTACAGGGCGAGGCTCCTACGAGCAGTACTTC.

The table lists this clonotype with a few counts. The V gene is TRBV27, the J gene TRBJ2-1, with 13 bases aligning to TRBD2. Per germline, CDR1 MNHEY and CDR2 SMNVEV (reference sequence). The V and J ends lost 1 base and 0 bases, in that order; junction bases with no gene match: 3. The CDR3 length is 18 residues. The CDR3 coding sequence is TGTGCCAGCAGTTTATTGACTAGCGGGGGGAGCTCCTACAATGAGCAGTTCTTC. As protein: CASSLLTSGGSSYNEQFF.

This clonotype was counted at least ten times. The CDR3 DNA sequence: TGTGCCAGCAGTTTTTCCGGGAATGAGCAGTTCTTC. This encodes CASSFSGNEQFF. This rearrangement joins TRBV12-3 or TRBV12-4 to TRBJ2-1; no reliable D call. The CDR3 loop spans 12 amino acids. Trimming took off 3 bases at V and 7 bases at J, with 7 bases between the two ends.

This clonotype was seen repeatedly, ten times or more. This chain connects TRBV15 to TRBJ2-7; D remains unclear. This CDR3 spans 14 amino acids. The ends were cut back, 5 bases at V and 3 bases at J, with 14 bases in the middle. The germline gives CDR1 LNHNV, CDR2 YYDKDF (reference sequence). DNA of the CDR3: TGTGCCACCAGCCAGAAGGCCGGCCGCTACGAGCAGTACGTC. It translates to CATSQKAGRYEQYV.